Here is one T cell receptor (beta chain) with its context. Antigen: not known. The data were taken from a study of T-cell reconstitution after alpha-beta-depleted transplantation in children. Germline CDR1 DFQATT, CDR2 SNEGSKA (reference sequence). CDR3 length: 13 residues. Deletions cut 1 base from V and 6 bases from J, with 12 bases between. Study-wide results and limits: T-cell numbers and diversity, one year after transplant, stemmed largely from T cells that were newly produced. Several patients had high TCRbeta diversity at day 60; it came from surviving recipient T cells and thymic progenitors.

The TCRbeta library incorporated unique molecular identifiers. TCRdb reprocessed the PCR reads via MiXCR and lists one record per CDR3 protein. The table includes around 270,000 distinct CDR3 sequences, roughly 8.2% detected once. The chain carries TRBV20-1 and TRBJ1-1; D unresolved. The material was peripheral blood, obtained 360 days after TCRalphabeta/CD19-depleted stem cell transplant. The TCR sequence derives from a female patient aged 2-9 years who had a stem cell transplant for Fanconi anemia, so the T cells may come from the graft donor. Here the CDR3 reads CSARGRGRSEAFF. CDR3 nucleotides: TGCAGTGCTAGAGGTCGAGGGAGGTCTGAAGCTTTCTTT.